This entry lists 29 T cell receptor beta chains sequenced from one sample in a study of spatial heterogeneity in lung cancer. Sample time point: blood at routine non-recurrence follow-up after resection. TCRdb reprocessed the 5' RACE reads with MiXCR, giving one entry per CDR3 protein. The table lists approximately 100,000 distinct CDR3 sequences, roughly a fifth of them singletons. This material consisted of PBMCs, taken at follow-up. These receptor sequences come from a male donor with early-stage non-small cell lung cancer.

This clonotype was seen a few times. The chain uses TRBV4-1 and TRBJ2-1; 8 bases align to TRBD2. The germline V gene encodes CDR1 MGHRA and CDR2 YSYEKL. The CDR3 has 15 residues. Losses at the gene ends were 4 bases for V and 1 base for J; bases not matched to a gene: 3. CDR3 protein: CASSPREGSYNEQFF. CDR3 nucleotide sequence: TGCGCCAGCAGCCCCCGGGAGGGATCCTACAATGAGCAGTTCTTC.

This clonotype was found many times. This chain joins TRBV4-3 and TRBJ2-5; no clear D. The germline CDR1 and CDR2 sequences are LGHNA and YSLEER. This CDR3 spans 13 amino acids. The ends were cut back, 3 bases at V and 2 bases at J, with 7 bases in the middle. For the CDR3, the DNA is TGCGCCAGCAGCCATGGAGCACAAGAGACCCAGTACTTC. It translates to CASSHGAQETQYF.

This clonotype was seen only a few times. V and J are TRBV7-2 and TRBJ2-2; 7 bases match TRBD1. The ends lost 5 bases at V and 6 bases at J; junction bases unmatched: 3. CDR3 size: 13 residues. Germline loops: CDR1 SGHTA, CDR2 FQGNSA. CDR3 in DNA: TGTGCCAGCAGCCGGGACAGCTCCGGGGAGCTGTTTTTT. Its protein is CASSRDSSGELFF.

This chain connects TRBV15 to TRBJ1-3; D is uncertain. V was cut by 1 base and J by 2 bases, with 3 bases left in between. CDR3 length: 13 residues. The V gene's germline CDR1 is LNHNV and CDR2 YYDKDF (reference sequence). As DNA, the CDR3 is TGTGCCACCAGCAGAGGGGCTGGAAACACCATATATTTT. It encodes CATSRGAGNTIYF.

The genes are TRBV11-2 and TRBJ1-5, with TRBD1 matching 10 bases. V gave up 1 base and J gave up 6 bases; unmatched junction bases: 3. The length of the CDR3 is 15 residues. Germline V gene lookup returns CDR1 SGHAT and CDR2 FQNNGV. CDR3 protein: CASSLGTGGTQPQHF. The CDR3 DNA reads as TGTGCCAGCAGCTTAGGGACAGGGGGAACTCAGCCCCAGCATTTT. Drawing the rest from reference TRBV11-2 and TRBJ1-5, the complete variable domain is EAGVAQSPRYKIIEKRQSVAFWCNPISGHATLYWYQQILGQGPKLLIQFQNNGVVDDSQLPKDRFSAERLKGVDSTLKIQPAKLEDSAVYLCASSLGTGGTQPQHFGDGTRLSIL.

This clonotype was seen more than once but under ten times. V is TRBV5-1 and J is TRBJ2-1; a possible D gene is TRBD2 (6 bases). The V and J ends lost 7 bases and 4 bases respectively, with 18 bases between them. Germline CDR1 and CDR2: SGHRS and YFSETQ. This CDR3 comprises 15 residues. The CDR3 sequence: CASSTSGTRYNEQFF. As DNA, the CDR3 is TGCGCCAGCTCTACCTCCGGGACTCGGTACAATGAGCAGTTCTTC.

This clonotype was seen a handful of times. This rearrangement joins TRBV10-2 to TRBJ2-4; maybe TRBD1 (5 bases). V was trimmed by 4 bases and J by 3 bases, leaving 13 bases between them. The germline V gene has CDR1 WSHSY and CDR2 SAAADI. This CDR3 region has 15 residues. CDR3 amino acids: CASSVKGPNKNIQYF. Written as DNA, the CDR3 is TGCGCCAGCAGTGTTAAGGGGCCAAACAAAAACATTCAGTACTTC.

The chain carries TRBV7-2 and TRBJ1-5; no definite D call. V dropped 5 bases and J dropped 2 bases, with 7 bases sitting between them. Germline CDR1 reads SGHTA; CDR2 reads FQGNSA. The CDR3 totals 13 residues. The CDR3 DNA follows: TGTGCCAGCAGCCTACACGGCAATCAGCCCCAGCATTTT. Encoded protein: CASSLHGNQPQHF.

V usage is TRBV5-8 and J usage is TRBJ2-7, with D tentatively TRBD1 (5 bases). The V and J ends lost 1 base and 2 bases respectively, with 7 bases between them. The germline V gene encodes CDR1 SGHTS and CDR2 YDEGEE. CDR3 length: 13 residues. This CDR3 reads CASSLYRPYEQYF. CDR3 coding DNA: TGTGCCAGCAGCTTGTACAGGCCCTACGAGCAGTACTTC.

This chain uses TRBV7-9 with TRBJ1-3, with TRBD1 as a possible D gene (5 bases). Per germline, CDR1 SEHNR and CDR2 FQNEAQ (reference sequence). The V and J ends lost 5 bases and 0 bases respectively, with 8 bases between them. The CDR3 has 14 amino acids. The CDR3 DNA sequence: TGTGCCAGCAGCCCCCAGGGCTCTGGAAACACCATATATTTT. This gives the protein CASSPQGSGNTIYF.

This clonotype was seen a few times. The V gene is TRBV5-4, the J gene TRBJ1-1; no firm D call. In germline, CDR1 is SGHNT, CDR2 YYREEE (reference sequence). With 4 bases removed from V and 3 bases from J, the gap between germline ends came to 19 bases. CDR3 size: 16 residues. CDR3 bases: TGTGCCAGCAGCATACCCGGGTCCTTTCCCGACACTGAAGCTTTCTTT. Protein product: CASSIPGSFPDTEAFF.

This clonotype was counted only a few times. The CDR3 loop is CASSLVTGKAFF. The CDR3 DNA reads as TGTGCCAGCAGCTTGGTGACAGGTAAAGCTTTCTTT. This chain connects TRBV7-2 to TRBJ1-1, with D tentatively TRBD1 (6 bases). Trimming stripped 3 bases from V and 9 bases from J, with 11 bases between. The CDR3 is 12 residues long. Per germline, CDR1 SGHTA and CDR2 FQGNSA.

This clonotype was recorded a few times. This sequence joins TRBV7-2 and TRBJ2-3, with 9 bases that match TRBD2. The V gene end was trimmed by 1 base and the J gene end by 0 bases; junction bases not matched to a gene: 2. The CDR3 loop spans 16 amino acids. CDR1 and CDR2 from the germline V gene are SGHTA and FQGNSA. The CDR3 DNA reads TGTGCCAGCAGCTTAGTGGGGACTAGCAGCACAGATACGCAGTATTTT. The encoded protein is CASSLVGTSSTDTQYF.

This clonotype was recorded a few times. This chain uses TRBV18 with TRBJ1-5, with 8 bases that match TRBD1. CDR1 is KGHSH, CDR2 LQKENI, per germline. The CDR3 sequence is 16 residues long. V trimming: 2 bases; J trimming: 3 bases; junction bases outside the gene matches: 6. The CDR3 coding sequence is TGTGCCAGCTCACCAGGGTCAGGGGGCATCAATCAGCCCCAGCATTTT. This sequence encodes CASSPGSGGINQPQHF.

In this sample, this clonotype turned up a few times. The chain recombines TRBV20-1 with TRBJ2-7; D perhaps matches TRBD1 (5 bases). The CDR3 is made up of 13 amino acids. Per the germline V gene, CDR1 is DFQATT and CDR2 is SNEGSKA (reference sequence). The V and J ends lost 5 bases and 3 bases respectively, with 14 bases between them. CDR3 in DNA: TGCAGTGCTCCCGGCGACAGCATCTACGAGCAGTACTTC. This codes for CSAPGDSIYEQYF.

The CDR3 loop is CASSLTPGSSIRVADTQYF. Here the CDR3 DNA reads TGTGCCAGCAGCCTTACTCCGGGATCCTCTATCCGGGTTGCAGATACGCAGTATTTT. V gene TRBV7-2 combines with J gene TRBJ2-3, with D maybe TRBD2 (5 bases). CDR1 is SGHTA and CDR2 is FQGNSA in the germline V gene. The CDR3 is made up of 19 amino acids. V lost 5 bases to trimming and J lost 4 bases, with 28 bases between them.

The chain employs TRBV5-1 and TRBJ2-7; D is unclear. The ends were cut back, 0 bases at V and 5 bases at J, with 3 bases in the middle. Germline lookup yields CDR1 SGHRS and CDR2 YFSETQ. This CDR3 spans 11 amino acids. CDR3 coding DNA: TGCGCCAGCAGCTTGGCGGACGAGCAGTACTTC. This encodes CASSLADEQYF.

This clonotype appeared many times. The chain uses TRBV29-1 and TRBJ1-5, with D maybe TRBD1 (6 bases). Germline V gene sequence: CDR1 SQVTM, CDR2 ANQGSEA. This CDR3 comprises 13 residues. Trimming took 6 bases from V and 9 from J, leaving 18 bases between them. The CDR3 is CSVLQGRGGPQHF. CDR3 DNA: TGCAGCGTCTTACAGGGACGGGGTGGGCCCCAGCATTTT.

The CDR3 loop reads CASKDIRAPKQPQHF. The CDR3 DNA reads as TGTGCCAGCAAAGATATAAGGGCCCCCAAACAGCCCCAGCATTTT. V and J are TRBV2 and TRBJ1-5; D not certain. Trimming left V 7 bases short and J 7 bases short, with 20 bases between. The germline V gene encodes CDR1 SNHLY and CDR2 FYNNEI. There are 15 residues in the CDR3.

The chain couples TRBV6-5 to TRBJ2-3; TRBD1 is a possible D gene (6 bases). Germline V gives CDR1 MNHEY, CDR2 SVGAGI. The CDR3 spans 17 residues. Trimming pared 5 bases from V and 0 bases from J, leaving 18 bases between. The CDR3 region has the DNA TGTGCCAGCAGTAGATCTCAGACAGGAGTAAGCACAGATACGCAGTATTTT. This encodes CASSRSQTGVSTDTQYF.

The rearrangement links TRBV18 to TRBJ1-2; D is unclear. The germline V and J ends were trimmed by 1 base and 2 bases, with 8 bases remaining between them. The V gene's germline CDR1 is KGHSH and CDR2 LQKENI. CDR3 size: 14 residues. The CDR3 nucleotides are TGTGCCAGCTCACCACAAAAGGGAAACTATGGCTACACCTTC. The encoded protein is CASSPQKGNYGYTF.

This clonotype has a handful of counts. V and J are TRBV5-4 and TRBJ2-7, with 7 bases aligning to TRBD1. This CDR3 region has 15 residues. The V and J ends lost 3 bases and 0 bases, in that order; junction bases with no gene match: 6. Looked up from germline, CDR1 is SGHNT and CDR2 is YYREEE (reference sequence). In DNA, the CDR3 is TGTGCCAGCAGCTCTTCACAGGGGTCCTCCTACGAGCAGTACTTC. Translation gives CASSSSQGSSYEQYF. The full variable domain, with the rest looked up from reference TRBV5-4 and TRBJ2-7, is ETGVTQSPTHLIKTRGQQVTLRCSSQSGHNTVSWYQQALGQGPQFIFQYYREEENGRGNFPPRFSGLQFPNYSSELNVNALELDDSALYLCASSSSQGSSYEQYFGPGTRLTVT.

This clonotype was seen more than once but under ten times. The genes are TRBV14 and TRBJ1-4, with a possible D match to TRBD1 (6 bases). Deletions cut 4 bases from V and 8 bases from J, with 17 bases between. The CDR3 contains 15 residues. CDR1 and CDR2 from the germline V gene are SGHDN and FVKESK. The CDR3, as DNA: TGTGCCAGCAGCCCGGGGGCCAATCGGCGGGAAAAACTGTTTTTT. Protein sequence: CASSPGANRREKLFF.

The chain employs TRBV12-5 and TRBJ2-7; tentatively, D is TRBD2 (5 bases). This CDR3 has 14 amino acids. Between the trimmed V and J ends, which lost 5 bases and 3 bases, there was a span of 14 bases. Germline lookup yields CDR1 LGHNT and CDR2 FRNRAP. In nucleotides, the CDR3 is TGTGCTAGTGGTGGGGAGCGGAGCATCTACGAGCAGTACTTC. It is translated as CASGGERSIYEQYF.

The chain employs TRBV20-1 and TRBJ2-7; D is ambiguous. V was clipped by 0 bases and J by 0 bases, with 0 bases between them. Germline-derived CDR1 and CDR2 are DFQATT and SNEGSKA (reference sequence). This CDR3 has 11 residues. The CDR3, as DNA: TGCAGTGCTAGAGACTCCTACGAGCAGTACGTC. It codes for CSARDSYEQYV.

In its sample, this clonotype was seen many times. CDR3 amino acids: CAWNGDGLGAEAFF. The CDR3 coding sequence is TGTGCCTGGAACGGAGACGGACTTGGGGCTGAAGCTTTCTTT. The chain employs TRBV30 and TRBJ1-1; D is unresolved. Germline V gene sequence: CDR1 GTSNPN, CDR2 SVGIG (reference sequence). The CDR3 extends over 14 amino acids. V was pared by 4 bases and J by 6 bases, with 18 bases between.

This chain links TRBV10-3 with TRBJ1-2; 10 bases are a match to TRBD1. The CDR3 loop spans 14 amino acids. Germline assignment: CDR1 ENHRY and CDR2 SYGVKD. J was trimmed by 7 bases and V by 3 bases; bases with no gene match: 5. The CDR3 bases are TGTGCCATCAGTGAACGACAGGGGGCAACTGGCTACACCTTC. Its protein product is CAISERQGATGYTF.

About this clonotype itself: One base away lies a much larger clone, so this may be a sequencing read error. The final CDR3 position lacks the conserved phenylalanine or tryptophan, pointing to a likely read error. This chain connects TRBV10-3 to TRBJ1-1, with a weak D call TRBD1 (6 bases). This CDR3 contains 14 residues. Trimming left V 11 bases short and J 9 bases short, with 25 bases between. Germline V gene data show CDR1 as ENHRY and CDR2 as SYGVKD. The CDR3 nucleotides read TGTGCCGTTCGTCCCGAACAACGACAGGCCAAAGCTTTCTCT. It yields the protein CAVRPEQRQAKAFS.

The gene calls are TRBV5-5 and TRBJ1-1; D might be TRBD1 (5 bases). There are 14 residues in the CDR3. Germline V gene lookup returns CDR1 SGHKS and CDR2 YYEKEE (reference sequence). V dropped 4 bases and J dropped 1 base, with 11 bases sitting between them. The CDR3: CASSLRVGNTEAFF. Written as DNA, the CDR3 is TGTGCCAGCAGCCTCAGGGTTGGGAACACTGAAGCTTTCTTT.